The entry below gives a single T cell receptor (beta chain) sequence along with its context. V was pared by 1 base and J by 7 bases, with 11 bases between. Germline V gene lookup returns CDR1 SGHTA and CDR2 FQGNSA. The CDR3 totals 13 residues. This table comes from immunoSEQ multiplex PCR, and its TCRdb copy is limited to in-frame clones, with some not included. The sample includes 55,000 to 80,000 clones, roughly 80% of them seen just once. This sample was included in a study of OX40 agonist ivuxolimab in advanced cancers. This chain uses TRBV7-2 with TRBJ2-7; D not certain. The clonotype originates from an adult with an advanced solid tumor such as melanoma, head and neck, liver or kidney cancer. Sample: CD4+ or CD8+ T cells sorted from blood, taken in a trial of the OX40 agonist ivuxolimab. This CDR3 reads CASSLVQEVEQYF. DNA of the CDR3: TGTGCCAGCAGCTTAGTGCAGGAAGTGGAGCAGTACTTC. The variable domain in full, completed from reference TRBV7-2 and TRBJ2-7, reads GAGVSQSPSNKVTEKGKDVELRCDPISGHTALYWYRQSLGQGLEFLIYFQGNSAPDKSGLPSDRFSAERTGGSVSTLTIQRTQQEDSAVYLCASSLVQEVEQYFGPGTRLTVT.